This is a list of T cell receptor beta chains from one sample in a study of blood T cell repertoires in COVID-19. Some clones are missing from TCRdb's copy, which holds only in-frame ones; the method was immunoSEQ multiplex PCR. This table has more than 250,000 clones, approximately 82% appearing once. Sequenced: peripheral blood. These receptor sequences come from a man aged 55 to 70 who had recovered from COVID-19. The CDR3 runs from the conserved cysteine through the conserved F or W. D genes are given only for firm matches. Clone sizes are given selectively: once, few, many, or a class where the clone is expanded.

>-|TRBV19|TRBJ1-2|-
TGTGCCAGTACGGGGATGGCAGGAACTAACTATGGCTACACCTTC
CASTGMAGTNYGYTF
>-|TRBV6-1|TRBJ2-7|TRBD2
TGTGCCAGCAGTGAATCCGCTAGCGGAGCCTACGAGCAGTACTTC
CASSESASGAYEQYF
>-|TRBV28|TRBJ2-2|-
TGTGCCAGCAGTTCCTACTGGGGGGACACCGGGGAGCTGTTTTTT
CASSSYWGDTGELFF
>-|TRBV7-8|TRBJ1-4|TRBD1
TGTGCCAGCGGGGGACAGGGAGGTGATGAAAAACTGTTTTTT
CASGGQGGDEKLFF
>-|TRBV11-2|TRBJ2-4|-
TGTGCCAGCAGCTTAGACTCGCTAGGAAACATTCAGTACTTC
CASSLDSLGNIQYF
>-|TRBV4-1|TRBJ1-2|-
TGCGCCAGCAGCCAAGAAAAGGGAGTATACTATGGCTACACCTTC
CASSQEKGVYYGYTF
>-|TRBV5-1|TRBJ2-3|-
TGCGCCAGCAGCTTGGCCGGAGCGAGGAACACAGATACGCAGTATTTT
CASSLAGARNTDTQYF
>-|TRBV30|TRBJ2-7|-
TGTGCCTGGAGTCGCCAGGGGTACGAGCAGTACTTC
CAWSRQGYEQYF
>-|TRBV4-1|TRBJ2-2|-
TGCGCCAGCAGCCAAGATCCGAGACTAGACACCGGGGAGCTGTTTTTT
CASSQDPRLDTGELFF
>-|TRBV7-9|TRBJ2-2|TRBD1
TGTGCTAGGGGGCAGGACACCGGGGAGCTGTTTTTT
CARGQDTGELFF
>once|TRBV19|TRBJ2-2|TRBD2
TGTGCCAGTAGTAGCGGGAGGGCCGGGACCGGGGAGCTGTTTTTT
CASSSGRAGTGELFF
>-|TRBV28|TRBJ2-7|TRBD1
TGTGCCAGCAACACAATCCGGGACAGTACACCCTACGAGCAGTACTTC
CASNTIRDSTPYEQYF
>-|TRBV5-1|TRBJ1-1|-
TGCGCCAGCAGCTTGGCCTCGGTACGGAACACTGAAGCTTTCTTT
CASSLASVRNTEAFF
>-|TRBV5-1|TRBJ2-7|-
TGCGCCAGCAGCTTGGGGACAGCCACCTACGAGCAGTACTTC
CASSLGTATYEQYF
>-|TRBV5-4|TRBJ1-5|-
TGTGCCAGCAGCAACCCGGGACAGCCCCAGCATTTT
CASSNPGQPQHF
>-|TRBV27|TRBJ2-3|TRBD2
TGTGCCAGCAGTAGCCTAGCGGGCACAGATACGCAGTATTTT
CASSSLAGTDTQYF
>-|TRBV2|TRBJ2-7|TRBD2
TGTGCCAGCCGGGGGGGGTCCTACGAGCAGTACTTC
CASRGGSYEQYF
>once|TRBV7-9|TRBJ2-3|TRBD1
TGTGCCAGCAGCTTAGGGGACAGCAGCACAGATACGCAGTATTTT
CASSLGDSSTDTQYF
>once|TRBV7-6|TRBJ2-1|TRBD2
TGTGCCAGCAGCTCCACGATAGCGGGGGGGCCTCATGAGCAGTTCTTC
CASSSTIAGGPHEQFF
>-|TRBV5-4|TRBJ2-2|-
TGTGCCAGCAGCTTGGCGGGCAGGGTGACCGGGGAGCTGTTTTTT
CASSLAGRVTGELFF
>-|TRBV6-5|TRBJ2-5|TRBD1
TGTGCCAGCAGGACAGGGGGGACGGAGACCCAGTACTTC
CASRTGGTETQYF
>-|TRBV5-1|TRBJ1-1|-
TGCGCCAGCAAAGAAATGGGAGCCGCTGAAGCTTTCTTT
CASKEMGAAEAFF
>few|TRBV5-4|TRBJ2-3|TRBD2
TGTGCCAGCAGCCCAGGACTAGCGGAATTAGATACGCAGTATTTT
CASSPGLAELDTQYF
>-|TRBV12-3/TRBV12-4|TRBJ1-1|TRBD1
TGTGCCAGCAGTTGGGGACAGGGGGCTGAAGCTTTCTTT
CASSWGQGAEAFF
>once|TRBV9|TRBJ1-3|-
TGTGCCAGCAGCGCCTTAACCGGGACATCCGTCGGCACCATATATTTT
CASSALTGTSVGTIYF
>-|TRBV5-8|TRBJ1-2|-
TGTGCCAGCAGCTACAGGGATGGCTACACCTTC
CASSYRDGYTF
>-|TRBV20-1|TRBJ2-3|TRBD2
TGCAGTGCTAGTTCGGCTAGCGGGGTGACAGATACGCAGTATTTT
CSASSASGVTDTQYF
>-|TRBV5-4|TRBJ2-5|-
TGTGCCAGCAGCACAGGGACGGTGGAGACCCAGTACTTC
CASSTGTVETQYF
>few|TRBV18|TRBJ1-5|TRBD1
TGTGCCAGCTCATCAAGATCCGGGACAGGGAACAATCAGCCCCAGCATTTT
CASSSRSGTGNNQPQHF
>few|TRBV5-1|TRBJ2-7|TRBD2
TGCGCCAGCAGCAGGACTAGCGGGGCCTCCTACGAGCAGTACTTC
CASSRTSGASYEQYF
>many|TRBV5-1|TRBJ2-7|TRBD1
TGCGCCAGCAGCCCATTTGTAGGACAGGCCTACGAGCAGTACTTC
CASSPFVGQAYEQYF